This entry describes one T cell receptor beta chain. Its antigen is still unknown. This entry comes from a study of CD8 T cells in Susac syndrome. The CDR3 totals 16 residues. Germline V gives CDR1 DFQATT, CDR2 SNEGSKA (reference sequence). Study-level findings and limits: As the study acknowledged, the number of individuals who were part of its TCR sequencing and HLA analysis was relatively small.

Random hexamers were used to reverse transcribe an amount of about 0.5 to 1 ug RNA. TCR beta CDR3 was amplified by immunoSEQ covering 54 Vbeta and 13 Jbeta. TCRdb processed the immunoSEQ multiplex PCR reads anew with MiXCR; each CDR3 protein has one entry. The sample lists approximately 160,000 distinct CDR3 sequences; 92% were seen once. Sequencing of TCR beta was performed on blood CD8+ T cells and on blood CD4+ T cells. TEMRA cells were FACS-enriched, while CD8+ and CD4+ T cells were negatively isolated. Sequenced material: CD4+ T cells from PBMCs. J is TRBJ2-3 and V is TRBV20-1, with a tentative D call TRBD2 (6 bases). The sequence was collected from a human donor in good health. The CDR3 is CKAGWRRLADADTQYF. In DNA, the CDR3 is TGCAAAGCGGGTTGGAGAAGGCTAGCCGACGCAGATACGCAGTATTTT.